The 19 T cell receptor beta chains presented below share a single source sample, sequenced in a study of regulatory T cells in long-lasting Graves disease. For TCR beta, libraries came from iRepertoire HTBI primers and Arm-PCR of CDR3 regions. TCRdb reprocessed the multiplex PCR reads via MiXCR and lists one record per CDR3 protein. The sample records roughly 500,000 distinct CDR3 sequences, 20% to 25% being singletons. The time point here: persistent/refractory GD, antithyroid drugs over 5 years with positive TRAb. With RNA extracted from PBMCs as input, the TCR library was made. Sequencing was performed on peripheral blood mononuclear cells (PBMCs), taken when the disease was refractory, from a patient treated with antithyroid drugs. These receptors all come from a female donor with Graves disease.

The sample holds a few counts of this clonotype. This chain joins TRBV30 and TRBJ2-7; D possibly corresponds to TRBD1 (6 bases). Trimming shortened V by 1 base and J by 6 bases, and 10 bases separated the two germline ends. Germline lookup yields CDR1 GTSNPN and CDR2 SVGIG (reference sequence). This CDR3 spans 12 amino acids. CDR3 protein: CAWSEHRAEQYF. For the CDR3, the DNA is TGTGCCTGGAGTGAACACAGGGCCGAGCAGTACTTC.

This clonotype appeared a single time. The chain employs TRBV30 and TRBJ1-1; D is perhaps TRBD1 (5 bases). The CDR3 loop spans 14 amino acids. Between the trimmed V and J ends, which lost 1 base and 1 base, there was a span of 10 bases. Looked up from germline, CDR1 is GTSNPN and CDR2 is SVGIG (reference sequence). The CDR3 bases are TGTGCCTGGAGTGGGGGTCAGGGGAACACTGAAGCTTTCTTT. The encoded protein is CAWSGGQGNTEAFF.

The chain links TRBV11-2 to TRBJ2-1; 14 nucleotides align to TRBD2. The junction had 5 bases not matched to a gene; V was cut back by 3 bases and J by 4 bases. Germline CDR1 and CDR2: SGHAT and FQNNGV. There are 17 residues in the CDR3. As DNA, the CDR3 is TGTGCCAGCAGCTTTCGCGGACTAGCGGGAGGTTACAATGAGCAGTTCTTC. Amino acids: CASSFRGLAGGYNEQFF.

Many counts were recorded for this clonotype. The chain uses TRBV28 and TRBJ2-2; 10 bases map to TRBD2. The CDR3 is 16 residues long. Looked up from germline, CDR1 is MDHEN and CDR2 is SYDVKM. Trimming took 3 bases from V and 6 from J; bases not matched to a gene: 7. The DNA for the CDR3 is TGTGCCAGCAGTTTGCTGGGACTAGCGCCCTCCGGGGAGCTGTTTTTT. This codes for CASSLLGLAPSGELFF.

This clonotype was observed a few times. V and J are TRBV7-2 and TRBJ1-5; 10 positions match TRBD1. The CDR3 extends over 15 amino acids. Losses at the gene ends were 5 bases for V and 3 bases for J; bases not matched to a gene: 4. Per the germline V gene, CDR1 is SGHTA and CDR2 is FQGNSA. DNA for the CDR3: TGTGCCAGCAGCCTGACAGGGGGCCACAATCAGCCCCAGCATTTT. It translates to CASSLTGGHNQPQHF.

Note on this clonotype: A much bigger clone sits one base away, suggesting this may be a read error. The J gene is TRBJ1-4, the V gene TRBV7-9, with no clear D. V dropped 7 bases and J dropped 5 bases, with 14 bases sitting between them. Germline assignment: CDR1 SEHNR and CDR2 FQNEAQ (reference sequence). This CDR3 comprises 14 residues. The CDR3 loop reads CASIQDGSNEKLFF. CDR3 in DNA: TGTGCCAGCATCCAAGACGGCTCCAATGAAAAACTGTTTTTT.

This rearrangement joins TRBV7-9 to TRBJ1-4, with D perhaps TRBD1 (5 bases). Trimming stripped 4 bases from V and 3 bases from J, with 12 bases between. CDR1 is SEHNR, CDR2 FQNEAQ, per germline (reference sequence). The CDR3 has 15 residues. This CDR3 is CASSSWTSPNEKLFF. DNA for the CDR3: TGTGCCAGCAGCTCCTGGACATCCCCTAATGAAAAACTGTTTTTT.

This clonotype was counted a few times. A much larger clone differs from this one at a single base, so this may be a read error. The chain couples TRBV6-2 or TRBV6-3 to TRBJ2-7, with D unresolved. From germline, CDR1 is MNHEY and CDR2 SVGEGT. The CDR3 totals 13 residues. Trimming took off 5 bases at V and 4 bases at J, with 12 bases between the two ends. The CDR3 protein is CASSLLGCYEQYF. The CDR3 DNA reads as TGTGCCAGCAGTCTTCTCGGCTGTTACGAGCAGTACTTC.

This clonotype was seen a single time. This may come from a read error, since a much larger clone is one base off. The chain employs TRBV13 and TRBJ2-7, with a weak D call TRBD1 (6 bases). Looked up from germline, CDR1 is PRHDT and CDR2 is FYEKMQ (reference sequence). CDR3 size: 12 residues. Trimming removed 3 bases at V and 6 bases at J, with 9 bases between. The CDR3 loop is CASSFTGSEQYF. CDR3 DNA: TGTGCCAGCAGCTTTACAGGGAGCGAGCAGTACTTC.

This clonotype appeared a few times. The chain couples TRBV12-3 or TRBV12-4 to TRBJ2-7, with 10 bases that match TRBD2. The CDR3 contains 15 residues. Trimming took 1 base from V and 3 from J; bases not matched to a gene: 3. CDR3 amino acids: CASSLEASGGYEQYF. The DNA of the CDR3 is TGTGCCAGCAGTTTAGAGGCTAGCGGGGGCTACGAGCAGTACTTC.

This clonotype was seen many times. The gene calls are TRBV2 and TRBJ1-1; 8 bases line up with TRBD1. The germline gives CDR1 SNHLY, CDR2 FYNNEI. The trim removed 6 bases at V and 0 bases at J, leaving 3 bases unmatched. The CDR3 runs to 14 residues. The DNA of the CDR3 is TGTGCCAGCAGCTCAGGGGGCTTGAACACTGAAGCTTTCTTT. Translated, it gives CASSSGGLNTEAFF.

This chain links TRBV5-4 with TRBJ1-2, with 10 bases fitting TRBD1. The V gene's germline CDR1 is SGHNT and CDR2 YYREEE (reference sequence). V was clipped by 3 bases and J by 8 bases; unmatched bases: 4. The CDR3 loop spans 13 amino acids. The CDR3: CASSSDRGDGYTF. The DNA of the CDR3 is TGTGCCAGCAGCTCGGACAGGGGGGACGGCTACACCTTC. Supplemented by reference TRBV5-4 and TRBJ1-2, the full variable domain reads ETGVTQSPTHLIKTRGQQVTLRCSSQSGHNTVSWYQQALGQGPQFIFQYYREEENGRGNFPPRFSGLQFPNYSSELNVNALELDDSALYLCASSSDRGDGYTFGSGTRLTVV.

This clonotype was observed a single time. This sequence joins TRBV13 and TRBJ2-7, with D perhaps TRBD1 or TRBD2 (6 bases each). The length of the CDR3 is 16 residues. From germline, CDR1 is PRHDT and CDR2 FYEKMQ (reference sequence). Trimming pared 5 bases from V and 5 bases from J, leaving 22 bases between. The CDR3 DNA reads TGTGCCAGCAGCCCACCCCCCGGGGGCGTAATCGACGAGCAGTACTTC. It translates to CASSPPPGGVIDEQYF.

This clonotype was counted many times. The chain links TRBV10-3 to TRBJ1-1, with 8 positions matching TRBD1. This CDR3 comprises 13 residues. Germline V CDR1 and CDR2: ENHRY, SYGVKD. With V trimmed by 10 bases and J by 5 bases, 9 bases remained unmatched. The chain's CDR3 is CATTGGGETEAFF. The CDR3 DNA is TGTGCCACAACAGGGGGAGGGGAAACTGAAGCTTTCTTT.

CDR3 residues: CASSPLEGGGSPLHF. CDR3 DNA sequence: TGTGCCAGCAGCCCGCTCGAGGGCGGTGGTTCACCCCTCCACTTT. V is TRBV3-1 and J is TRBJ1-6; D is ambiguous. CDR1 LGHDT and CDR2 YNNKEL come from the germline V gene (reference sequence). The V end lost 4 bases, the J end lost 9 bases, and 16 bases lay between the germline ends. This CDR3 region has 15 residues.

This chain links TRBV7-2 with TRBJ2-7, with 10 nucleotides matching TRBD2. CDR1 is SGHTA and CDR2 is FQGNSA in the germline V gene. Losses at the gene ends were 4 bases for V and 7 bases for J; bases not matched to a gene: 7. The CDR3 is 14 amino acids. DNA of the CDR3: TGTGCCAGCAGCTCGACTAGCGGGCCCTGGGAGCAGTACTTC. Protein sequence: CASSSTSGPWEQYF. Filled out from reference TRBV7-2 and TRBJ2-7, the complete variable domain reads GAGVSQSPSNKVTEKGKDVELRCDPISGHTALYWYRQSLGQGLEFLIYFQGNSAPDKSGLPSDRFSAERTGGSVSTLTIQRTQQEDSAVYLCASSSTSGPWEQYFGPGTRLTVT.

This clonotype was observed at least ten times. The CDR3 sequence: CATSRDLGRETQYF. In nucleotides, the CDR3 is TGTGCCACCAGCAGAGATTTGGGGCGGGAGACCCAGTACTTC. The chain has TRBV15 and TRBJ2-5; a possible D gene is TRBD1 (5 bases). The CDR3 is 14 residues long. Trimming shortened V by 0 bases and J by 5 bases, and 10 bases separated the two germline ends. Germline V gene lookup returns CDR1 LNHNV and CDR2 YYDKDF (reference sequence).

At least ten counts were recorded for this clonotype. The chain carries TRBV28 and TRBJ2-6, with a tentative D call TRBD2 (6 bases). Germline CDR1 and CDR2: MDHEN and SYDVKM. V lost 8 bases and J lost 1, with 9 bases in between. The length of the CDR3 is 14 residues. The CDR3 nucleotides read TGTGCCAGCGGGACTCTTTCTGGGGCCAACGTCCTGACTTTC. It encodes CASGTLSGANVLTF.

This clonotype turned up a few times. The chain couples TRBV5-1 to TRBJ1-5; 9 positions match TRBD1. V lost 0 bases and J lost 7; bases outside the gene matches: 2. The CDR3 totals 14 residues. Germline CDR1 reads SGHRS; CDR2 reads YFSETQ. This CDR3 is CASSLGQGVQPQHF. DNA for the CDR3: TGCGCCAGCAGCTTGGGACAGGGGGTGCAGCCCCAGCATTTT.